This T cell receptor beta chain was found in a study of control samples from healthy donors and cancer patients. A few counts support this clone. Germline V gives CDR1 LNHDA, CDR2 SQIVND (reference sequence). CDR3 length equals 14 residues. V was pared by 3 bases and J by 4 bases, with 12 bases between. The protocol was immunoSEQ multiplex PCR, while the TCRdb copy is restricted to in-frame clones and leaves out a portion. This table holds some 90,000 clones, just over 90% found once. This clonotype was sampled from a woman aged 25 to 39 in good health. Material for sequencing was blood. The V call is TRBV19, the J call TRBJ1-2; D perhaps matches TRBD1 (5 bases). The CDR3 DNA sequence: TGTGCCAGTAGTATGCGGGCAGGGCCCTATGGCTACACCTTC. Translating gives CASSMRAGPYGYTF.